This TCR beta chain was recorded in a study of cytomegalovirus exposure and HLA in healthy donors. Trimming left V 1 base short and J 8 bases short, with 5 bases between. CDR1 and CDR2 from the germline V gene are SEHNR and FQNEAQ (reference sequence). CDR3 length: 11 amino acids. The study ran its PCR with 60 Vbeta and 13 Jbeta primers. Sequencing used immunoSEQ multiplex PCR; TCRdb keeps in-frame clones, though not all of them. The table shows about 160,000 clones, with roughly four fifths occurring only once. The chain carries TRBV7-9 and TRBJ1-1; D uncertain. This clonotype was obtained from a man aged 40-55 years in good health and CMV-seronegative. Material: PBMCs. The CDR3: CASSLGGEAFF. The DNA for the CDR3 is TGTGCCAGCAGCTTAGGCGGAGAAGCTTTCTTT.